This TCR beta chain was recovered during a study of T cell responses to AZD1222 COVID-19 vaccine. Findings and limits, study-wide: Spike-specific TCRs gained breadth and depth after people received two AZD1222 doses.

To note about this clone: What it binds is not known.

Generated by immunoSEQ multiplex PCR, the TCRdb table keeps only in-frame clones and is missing some. The data hold roughly 140,000 clones, with 88% observed a single time. The specimen comprised peripheral blood, sampled on day 0 of MenACWY control vaccination. The TCR originated in an adult in good health.

DNA for the CDR3: TGTGCCACCAGTGACCCGCCGGCCATGACCCAGTACTTC. The encoded protein is CATSDPPAMTQYF. This chain uses TRBV24-1 with TRBJ2-5; D unclear. The CDR3 is 13 residues long. The V and J ends lost 4 bases and 7 bases respectively, with 12 bases between them. From germline, CDR1 is KGHDR and CDR2 SFDVKD.